A single TCR beta chain is shown here with its context. The entry originates in a study of blood T cell repertoires in COVID-19. At the level of the study: Sites in the United States, Italy and Spain provided acute and convalescent COVID-19 samples. T cells, B-cell-depleted T cells, or PBMCs provided the cDNA or gDNA that served as material.

V lost 6 bases and J 1 base, leaving 13 bases between the germline ends. CDR1 MNHEY and CDR2 SVGAGI come from the germline V gene. This CDR3 spans 14 amino acids. In the original workflow: Amplification of reference gene primers provided the estimated nucleated cell counts. Repertoires were generated with immunoSEQ multiplex PCR, while TCRdb's copy carries only in-frame clones and drops some. V, J and clone size were drawn from that table, and D and trimming were deduced from the DNA. This sample carries about 59,000 clones, roughly 91% of them seen once, and the ten largest clones take over 7.5%. V is TRBV6-5 and J is TRBJ2-7; D may be TRBD2 (5 bases). The TCR sequence derives from a human donor in a cohort sampled during active COVID-19. The sequenced sample was peripheral blood. CDR3 residues: CASRPGRGSYEQYF. In nucleotides, the CDR3 is TGTGCCAGCAGACCTGGACGGGGTTCCTACGAGCAGTACTTC.